The 32 T cell receptor beta chains listed next were all sequenced from one sample in a study of patients and donors after allogeneic stem cell transplantation. TCRdb re-analysed the RT-PCR reads in MiXCR, keeping a single row per CDR3 protein. The table records 400,000 to 450,000 distinct CDR3 sequences, 15% to 20% of them present only once. Sequenced: blood, either unsorted or a sorted T cell fraction (not recorded which). The source is a human donor who was either an allogeneic HSCT recipient or a stem cell or donor lymphocyte infusion donor (not recorded which). It is not recorded whose cells these are; they may come from a transplant donor.

This clonotype was detected a few times. CDR3: CASSLEGLAGGPSYNEQFF. CDR3 in DNA: TGTGCCAGCAGCTTAGAAGGGCTAGCGGGAGGGCCCTCCTACAATGAGCAGTTCTTC. V usage is TRBV11-1 and J usage is TRBJ2-1; 12 bases match TRBD2. The germline V gene encodes CDR1 SGHAT and CDR2 FQDESV (reference sequence). J lost 0 bases, V lost 1 base, and 7 bases had no gene match. This CDR3 has 19 amino acids.

The chain carries TRBV7-6 and TRBJ2-2; tentatively, D is TRBD2 (6 bases). The length of the CDR3 is 14 residues. V dropped 5 bases and J dropped 4 bases, with 11 bases sitting between them. Per the germline V gene, CDR1 is SGHVS and CDR2 is FNYEAQ. CDR3 DNA sequence: TGTGCCAGCAGCCCCCGGGACTCCACCGGGGAGCTGTTTTTT. It is translated as CASSPRDSTGELFF.

V usage is TRBV18 and J usage is TRBJ2-2, with D perhaps TRBD2 (6 bases). Per germline, CDR1 KGHSH and CDR2 LQKENI. V lost 4 bases and J lost 4, with 16 bases in between. The CDR3 extends over 16 amino acids. The CDR3 protein is CASSRPEGLSTGELFF. The CDR3 DNA is TGTGCCAGCTCACGACCGGAGGGGTTGAGCACCGGGGAGCTGTTTTTT.

The chain combines TRBV20-1 with TRBJ2-3; D is possibly TRBD2 (5 bases). The CDR3 has 16 residues. The V gene's germline CDR1 is DFQATT and CDR2 SNEGSKA (reference sequence). V lost 3 bases, J lost 10 bases, and 26 bases lay in between. The CDR3 coding sequence is TGCAGTGCTAGTTCTGAGGGAGACCCCTTTTACGGTCCGCAGTATTTT. Translated: CSASSEGDPFYGPQYF.

V usage is TRBV11-1 and J usage is TRBJ2-3; D call uncertain. Between the trimmed V and J ends, which lost 5 bases and 4 bases, there was a span of 13 bases. This CDR3 has 14 residues. CDR1 and CDR2 from the germline V gene are SGHAT and FQDESV (reference sequence). The CDR3 nucleotides read TGTGCCAGCAGCGGTGGATTCATACCAGATACGCAGTATTTT. This gives the protein CASSGGFIPDTQYF.

The chain joins TRBV18 to TRBJ1-2, with 9 bases identical to TRBD1. This CDR3 spans 16 amino acids. V was clipped by 0 bases and J by 4 bases; unmatched bases: 6. CDR1 is KGHSH, CDR2 LQKENI, per germline. CDR3 coding DNA: TGTGCCAGCTCACCACCCCCGACAGGGGGTGGCTATGGCTACACCTTC. Residues: CASSPPPTGGGYGYTF.

This chain links TRBV25-1 with TRBJ2-5; 11 nucleotides match TRBD1. Germline CDR1 and CDR2: MGHDK and SYGVNS. The CDR3 sequence is 17 residues long. V was clipped by 3 bases and J by 5 bases; unmatched bases: 11. CDR3 in DNA: TGTGCCAGCAGTGACTCGAAACCAGGACAGGGGGCTGAGACCCAGTACTTC. Protein: CASSDSKPGQGAETQYF.

The J gene is TRBJ2-7, the V gene TRBV12-3 or TRBV12-4; D may match TRBD1 or TRBD2 (5 bases each). The CDR3 contains 19 residues. Deletions cut 3 bases from V and 2 bases from J, with 26 bases between. The CDR3 DNA reads TGTGCCAGCAGTTTGCCCCCAACCGGGACGTTACATTCAACCTACGAGCAGTACTTC. Amino acid sequence: CASSLPPTGTLHSTYEQYF.

The chain joins TRBV3-1 to TRBJ2-2; TRBD1 aligns across 9 bases. CDR3 size: 17 residues. Germline V lookup: CDR1 LGHDT, CDR2 YNNKEL (reference sequence). Trimming at V came to 5 bases and at J to 0 bases, leaving 7 bases not matched to a gene. The CDR3 bases are TGTGCCAGCAGCAAGACAGGGGGTCGCACGAACACCGGGGAGCTGTTTTTT. Translated: CASSKTGGRTNTGELFF. The complete variable domain, with remaining parts taken from reference TRBV3-1 and TRBJ2-2, reads DTAVSQTPKYLVTQMGNDKSIKCEQNLGHDTMYWYKQDSKKFLKIMFSYNNKELIINETVPNRFSPKSPDKAHLNLHINSLELGDSAVYFCASSKTGGRTNTGELFFGEGSRLTVL.

This chain connects TRBV24-1 to TRBJ2-3; maybe TRBD2 (6 bases). Germline V CDR1 and CDR2: KGHDR, SFDVKD. Trimming took 7 bases from V and 1 from J, leaving 14 bases between them. This CDR3 is 15 amino acids long. The CDR3 DNA reads TGTGCCACCAGGGAGGGGACGGTAGGCACAGATACGCAGTATTTT. Translation gives CATREGTVGTDTQYF.

This clonotype was observed a few times. This chain joins TRBV11-3 and TRBJ2-1; the D gene could be TRBD1 or TRBD2 (5 bases each). V lost 3 bases to trimming and J lost 2 bases, with 11 bases between them. The germline CDR1 and CDR2 sequences are SGHNT and YENEEA. This CDR3 is built from 15 residues. The CDR3 DNA is TGTGCCAGCAGCTTGGGGAGACAGCCCTACAATGAGCAGTTCTTC. Translated, it gives CASSLGRQPYNEQFF. The whole variable domain, filled in from reference TRBV11-3 and TRBJ2-1, reads EAGVVQSPRYKIIEKKQPVAFWCNPISGHNTLYWYLQNLGQGPELLIRYENEEAVDDSQLPKDRFSAERLKGVDSTLKIQPAELGDSAVYLCASSLGRQPYNEQFFGPGTRLTVL.

This clonotype was recorded a few times. The J gene is TRBJ2-6, the V gene TRBV20-1; no definite D call. The CDR3 has 17 residues. Per the germline V gene, CDR1 is DFQATT and CDR2 is SNEGSKA (reference sequence). With 6 bases removed from V and 2 bases from J, the gap between germline ends came to 20 bases. CDR3 loop: CSAAANILIPGANVLTF. The CDR3 DNA reads TGCAGTGCCGCAGCGAACATACTTATCCCTGGGGCCAACGTCCTGACTTTC.

In DNA form, the CDR3 reads TGCGCCAGCAGCACCCGGACAGGATACCAAGAGACCCAGTACTTC. This gives the protein CASSTRTGYQETQYF. V usage is TRBV5-1 and J usage is TRBJ2-5; 7 bases fit TRBD1. Unmatched junction bases numbered 6, after V lost 4 bases and J lost 0 bases. The CDR3 extends over 15 amino acids. Germline CDR1 SGHRS, CDR2 YFSETQ.

This clonotype was found a few times. The genes are TRBV5-1 and TRBJ2-7, with TRBD1 matching over 9 bases. The germline V gene encodes CDR1 SGHRS and CDR2 YFSETQ. CDR3 length: 15 amino acids. V was pared by 3 bases and J by 2 bases, with 6 bases of the junction left unmatched. CDR3 sequence: CASSYGTGIPYEQYF. CDR3 DNA: TGCGCCAGCAGCTACGGGACAGGGATCCCCTACGAGCAGTACTTC.

A few counts support this clonotype. This chain joins TRBV3-1 and TRBJ1-6, with 7 positions matching TRBD1. In germline, CDR1 is LGHDT, CDR2 YNNKEL (reference sequence). The CDR3 runs to 15 residues. The V gene end was trimmed by 0 bases and the J gene end by 10 bases; junction bases not matched to a gene: 6. CDR3 nucleotide sequence: TGTGCCAGCAGCCAAGAACAGGGGTCGGGATCACCCCTCCACTTT. Encoded protein: CASSQEQGSGSPLHF.

A word on this clonotype: With a much larger clone just one base away, this may be a read error. This chain connects TRBV4-3 to TRBJ2-7, with D perhaps matching TRBD2 (5 bases). The CDR3 loop spans 16 amino acids. From germline, CDR1 is LGHNA and CDR2 YSLEER. CDR3: CASSQDARESSYDQYF. CDR3 sequence (DNA): TGCGCCAGCAGCCAAGATGCGAGGGAGAGCTCCTACGATCAGTACTTC.

This clonotype was seen only a few times. The V and J genes are TRBV19 and TRBJ1-1; unclear D gene. V was cut by 5 bases and J by 1 base, with 17 bases left in between. This CDR3 comprises 16 residues. Germline CDR1 LNHDA, CDR2 SQIVND (reference sequence). Written as DNA, the CDR3 is TGTGCCAGTAGTCTCCATGGTCGCGGGAAGAACACTGAAGCTTTCTTT. Translated: CASSLHGRGKNTEAFF.

The chain links TRBV6-1 to TRBJ2-3; TRBD1 matches 9 bases. V trimming: 6 bases; J trimming: 0 bases; junction bases outside the gene matches: 13. From germline, CDR1 is MNHNS and CDR2 SASEGT. This CDR3 is built from 18 residues. The CDR3 loop is CASRSRDRVYSSTDTQYF. For the CDR3, the DNA is TGTGCCAGCAGATCACGGGACAGGGTCTACTCTAGCACAGATACGCAGTATTTT.

In this sample, this clonotype turned up many times. The chain has TRBV6-5 and TRBJ1-2; weak D call: TRBD1 (6 bases). CDR3 length: 15 amino acids. The germline V and J ends were trimmed by 2 bases and 7 bases, with 17 bases remaining between them. The germline CDR1 and CDR2 sequences are MNHEY and SVGAGI. CDR3 bases: TGTGCCAGCAGTTACGCCGACAGGAGGTTAGGTGGCTACACCTTC. Its translation is CASSYADRRLGGYTF.

The chain couples TRBV18 to TRBJ2-1; D possibly uses TRBD1 or TRBD2 (5 bases each). V shed 5 bases and J shed 0 bases, with 11 bases lying between them. The CDR3 contains 15 residues. CDR1 and CDR2 from the germline V gene are KGHSH and LQKENI. CDR3 residues: CASSSRDRSYNEQFF. The CDR3 coding sequence is TGTGCCAGCTCATCCCGGGACCGCTCCTACAATGAGCAGTTCTTC.

The chain combines TRBV6-1 with TRBJ1-6; perhaps TRBD1 as D (5 bases). Germline CDR1 reads MNHNS; CDR2 reads SASEGT. There are 14 residues in the CDR3. With 7 bases removed from V and 5 bases from J, the gap between germline ends came to 12 bases. The CDR3 loop reads CASTRTGDNSPLHF. As DNA, the CDR3 is TGTGCCAGCACCCGGACGGGGGATAATTCACCCCTCCACTTT.

This clonotype came up a few times. V is TRBV5-1 and J is TRBJ2-2, with D possibly matching TRBD2 (5 bases). The CDR3 sequence is 16 residues long. CDR1 is SGHRS and CDR2 is YFSETQ in the germline V gene. The V and J ends lost 0 bases and 0 bases respectively, with 9 bases between them. CDR3 nucleotide sequence: TGCGCCAGCAGCTTGGTGTCCGGGGCGAACACCGGGGAGCTGTTTTTT. This codes for CASSLVSGANTGELFF. Filled out from reference TRBV5-1 and TRBJ2-2, the complete variable domain reads KAGVTQTPRYLIKTRGQQVTLSCSPISGHRSVSWYQQTPGQGLQFLFEYFSETQRNKGNFPGRFSGRQFSNSRSEMNVSTLELGDSALYLCASSLVSGANTGELFFGEGSRLTVL.

This clonotype was observed at least ten times. The chain joins TRBV7-9 to TRBJ1-3; 7 nucleotides match TRBD1. Germline V gene lookup returns CDR1 SEHNR and CDR2 FQNEAQ (reference sequence). The CDR3 sequence is 15 residues long. V lost 3 bases, J lost 2 bases, and 4 bases stayed unmatched. DNA for the CDR3: TGTGCCAGCAGCTTGACCGGGACAGCTGGAAACACCATATATTTT. Residues: CASSLTGTAGNTIYF.

In this sample, this clonotype turned up a few times. The chain carries TRBV19 and TRBJ1-5; 7 bases are a match to TRBD1. From germline, CDR1 is LNHDA and CDR2 SQIVND (reference sequence). The ends lost 5 bases at V and 7 bases at J; junction bases unmatched: 11. The CDR3 length is 15 residues. In DNA, the CDR3 is TGTGCCAGTAGTCCGACAGGGAGCGGCGGCCAGCCCCAGCATTTT. Protein product: CASSPTGSGGQPQHF.

This clonotype turned up a few times. The chain is built from TRBV2 and TRBJ1-1; unclear D gene. The CDR3 length is 15 residues. Germline CDR1 is SNHLY and CDR2 is FYNNEI. V dropped 0 bases and J dropped 10 bases, with 18 bases sitting between them. CDR3 sequence: CASSEALGLRLGAFF. CDR3 nucleotide sequence: TGTGCCAGCAGTGAAGCGCTTGGACTACGACTGGGAGCTTTCTTT. Filled out from reference TRBV2 and TRBJ1-1, the complete variable domain reads EPEVTQTPSHQVTQMGQEVILRCVPISNHLYFYWYRQILGQKVEFLVSFYNNEISEKSEIFDDQFSVERPDGSNFTLKIRSTKLEDSAMYFCASSEALGLRLGAFFGQGTRLTVV.

In this sample, this clonotype turned up once. An end of the junction differs from the germline gene, which may be a read error. The chain employs TRBV2 and TRBJ2-7, with D unclear. CDR3 length: 12 residues. CDR1 is SNHLY and CDR2 is FYNNEI in the germline V gene. In nucleotides, the CDR3 is TGTGCCAGCAGTGAATATCGGGTTCCCTGGGACTTC. This sequence encodes CASSEYRVPWDF.

The genes are TRBV6-1 and TRBJ1-1; possible D gene TRBD1, 5 bases. CDR1 MNHNS and CDR2 SASEGT come from the germline V gene. Trimming removed 6 bases from V and 0 bases from J, with 17 bases in between. This CDR3 comprises 16 residues. In DNA form, the CDR3 reads TGTGCCAGCAGACTGAGCGGGGCGGGAATGAACACTGAAGCTTTCTTT. Its protein product is CASRLSGAGMNTEAFF.

The V call is TRBV7-3, the J call TRBJ2-1; 9 bases fit TRBD2. The germline gives CDR1 SGHTA, CDR2 FQGTGA. The CDR3 totals 15 residues. The V segment lost 5 bases and the J segment 5 bases; nucleotides outside the gene matches: 7. CDR3 coding DNA: TGTGCCAGCAGCAGACGAGCGGGGGGAAACAATGAGCAGTTCTTC. Amino acid sequence: CASSRRAGGNNEQFF. Together with reference TRBV7-3 and TRBJ2-1, the CDR3 gives the full variable domain: GAGVSQTPSNKVTEKGKYVELRCDPISGHTALYWYRQSLGQGPEFLIYFQGTGAADDSGLPNDRFFAVRPEGSVSTLKIQRTERGDSAVYLCASSRRAGGNNEQFFGPGTRLTVL.

This clonotype was picked up a small number of times. V and J are TRBV19 and TRBJ2-3, with 8 bases fitting TRBD1. Germline CDR1 is LNHDA and CDR2 is SQIVND (reference sequence). V shed 4 bases, J shed 0 bases, and the junction held 3 bases outside the gene matches. CDR3 length: 15 amino acids. In DNA form, the CDR3 reads TGTGCCAGTAGTACCAGGGGGCGTAGCACAGATACGCAGTATTTT. Its translation is CASSTRGRSTDTQYF. The full variable domain, in which reference TRBV19 and TRBJ2-3 provide the parts outside the CDR3, is DGGITQSPKYLFRKEGQNVTLSCEQNLNHDAMYWYRQDPGQGLRLIYYSQIVNDFQKGDIAEGYSVSREKKESFPLTVTSAQKNPTAFYLCASSTRGRSTDTQYFGPGTRLTVL.

For this clonotype: A read error is possible here, since a much larger clone lies one base away. The chain couples TRBV9 to TRBJ2-7; D unclear. The CDR3 spans 13 residues. CDR1 SGDLS and CDR2 YYNGEE come from the germline V gene. Trimming cost V 0 bases and J 2 bases, with 6 bases left between them. CDR3 nucleotides: TGTGCCAGCAGCGTAGGAGAGACCTACGAGCAGTACTTC. Its translation is CASSVGETYEQYF.

This clonotype was seen more than once but under ten times. V is TRBV7-9 and J is TRBJ1-2; D is ambiguous. V gave up 3 bases and J gave up 6 bases, with 17 bases separating them. CDR3 size: 15 residues. Germline loops: CDR1 SEHNR, CDR2 FQNEAQ (reference sequence). CDR3 sequence reads: CASSFGVVLNHGYTF. DNA of the CDR3: TGTGCCAGCAGCTTTGGGGTTGTTTTAAATCATGGCTACACCTTC.

In its sample, this clonotype was seen a few times. The chain has TRBV7-9 and TRBJ2-7; 7 bases match TRBD1. The length of the CDR3 is 17 residues. The junction had 11 bases not matched to a gene; V was cut back by 1 base and J by 2 bases. Per the germline V gene, CDR1 is SEHNR and CDR2 is FQNEAQ (reference sequence). CDR3 protein: CASSLVEGTAFTYEQYF. The CDR3 DNA reads TGTGCCAGCAGCTTAGTCGAAGGGACAGCTTTCACCTACGAGCAGTACTTC.